The T cell receptor (beta chain) described here comes from a study of T cells in localized non-small cell lung cancer. Findings and limits, study-wide: Uninvolved adjacent lung had the highest recorded T cell clonality, with tumor below it.

The CDR3 runs 15 residues. V was cut by 6 bases and J by 1 base, with 13 bases left in between. Germline CDR1 is MDHEN and CDR2 is SYDVKM. About this clone: Antigen specificity is unknown.

Measured with immunoSEQ multiplex PCR; TCRdb has only the in-frame clones, and not every one. The sample includes 55,000 to 75,000 clones, roughly nine tenths of them seen just once. This receptor was taken from a male donor older than 55 with stage III squamous cell lung carcinoma. The genes are TRBV28 and TRBJ1-5; D is uncertain. The sample in question was peripheral blood, obtained before any cancer treatment. In DNA, the CDR3 is TGTGCCAGCAGCAACCCCCCCCCGAGCAATCAGCCCCAGCATTTT. It is translated as CASSNPPPSNQPQHF.